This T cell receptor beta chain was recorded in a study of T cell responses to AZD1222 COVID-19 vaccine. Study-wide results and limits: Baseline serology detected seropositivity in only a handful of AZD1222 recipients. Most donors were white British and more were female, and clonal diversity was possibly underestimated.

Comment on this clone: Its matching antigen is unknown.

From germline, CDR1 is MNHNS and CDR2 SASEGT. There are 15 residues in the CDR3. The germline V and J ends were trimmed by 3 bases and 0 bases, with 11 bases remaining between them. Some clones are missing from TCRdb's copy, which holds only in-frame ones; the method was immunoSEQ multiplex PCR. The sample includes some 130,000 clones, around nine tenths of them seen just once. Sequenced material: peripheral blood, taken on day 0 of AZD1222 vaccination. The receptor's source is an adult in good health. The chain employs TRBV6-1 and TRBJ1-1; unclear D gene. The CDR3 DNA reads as TGTGCCAGCAGTGATCCGAATTACATGAACACTGAAGCTTTCTTT. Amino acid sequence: CASSDPNYMNTEAFF.